The TCR beta chain described here comes from a study of regulatory T cells in long-lasting Graves disease. CDR3 regions were amplified by Arm-PCR using iRepertoire HTBI primers to build TCR beta libraries. One entry per CDR3 protein results from TCRdb running MiXCR on the multiplex PCR reads. The sample has under 250,000 distinct CDR3 sequences; about 19% are singletons. Time point defined: newly diagnosed GD, antithyroid drugs for less than 3 months. RNA from PBMCs was the source of the TCR library. Patients of an endocrinology department in Xi'an, China, were included. Looked up from germline, CDR1 is DFQATT and CDR2 is SNEGSKA (reference sequence). V lost 3 bases and J lost 10; bases outside the gene matches: 15. This CDR3 region has 15 residues. This clonotype occurred many times.

This TCR was recovered from a female donor with Graves disease. V gene TRBV20-1 combines with J gene TRBJ2-1, with 7 bases identical to TRBD2. Material: peripheral blood mononuclear cells (PBMCs), obtained at new diagnosis, from a patient treated with antithyroid drugs. As DNA, the CDR3 is TGCAGTGCTAGTGGGCTAGCGGTTAGAGTAGGAGAGCAGTTCTTC. Translating it yields CSASGLAVRVGEQFF.